This T cell receptor (beta chain) was identified in a study of T cell repertoires and HLA-DP antigens. Study in general: Pre-culture CD4+ samples used roughly 1,300 ng DNA versus about 220 ng for CD137+CD4+ sorts.

The PCR primers covered 54 TRBV and 13 TRBJ segments. Here immunoSEQ multiplex PCR was the method, and the copy in TCRdb shows in-frame clones only, minus some. The sample holds some 89,000 clones, around nine tenths seen once. The CDR3 is 16 amino acids. V shed 1 base and J 6 bases; nucleotides not matched to a gene: 12. CDR1 is SGHTA, CDR2 FQGNSA, per germline. As regards this clone: Its antigen is currently unknown.

The study, taken as a whole, reports: Previously undetected clones averaged around 40% and 50% against the two alleles respectively.

What was sequenced was CD4+ T cells from PBMCs. The rearrangement joins TRBV7-2 to TRBJ2-7; TRBD1 aligns across 7 bases. The TCR was taken from a man aged 50 to 60 in good health and CMV-seronegative. DNA of the CDR3: TGTGCCAGCAGCTTAGTACCCGGACAGGACGTGGGCGAGCAGTACTTC. Translation: CASSLVPGQDVGEQYF.